This TCR beta chain was profiled in a study of T cell responses to AZD1222 COVID-19 vaccine. The length of the CDR3 is 15 residues. Germline CDR1 is LNHDA and CDR2 is SQIVND (reference sequence). The V and J ends lost 1 base and 3 bases respectively, with 12 bases between them. The repertoire was sequenced with immunoSEQ multiplex PCR; TCRdb's copy has only in-frame clones and lacks some. The data contain about 150,000 clones, about 90% of them singletons. This clone was counted only a few times. This sequence joins TRBV19 and TRBJ1-2, with D perhaps TRBD1 (5 bases). The clonotype comes from an adult in good health. The sequences come from peripheral blood, collected on day 0 of AZD1222 vaccination. The CDR3 is CASSIGQGVYYGYTF. CDR3 in DNA: TGTGCCAGTAGTATAGGGCAGGGCGTCTACTATGGCTACACCTTC.